This T cell receptor (beta chain) was retrieved from a study of OX40 agonist ivuxolimab in advanced cancers. At the level of the whole study: The costimulatory receptor OX40 (CD134) was targeted by ivuxolimab, a fully human IgG2 agonistic monoclonal antibody. Intravenous ivuxolimab was administered to patients every 2 weeks at six dose levels: 0.01, 0.1, 0.3, 1.5, 3 and 10 mg/kg. Of the approximately 50 dose-escalation patients, hepatocellular carcinoma was present in around 19, melanoma in some 15, renal cell carcinoma in 9 and head and neck cancer in 9. In the dose-escalation cohort, 65% to 90% of patients were male, and the mean age was roughly 60 years, with a range of 23 to 79. Patients were allowed to have had prior anti-PD-1, anti-PD-L1 or anti-CTLA-4 therapy, and approximately 40% of the dose-escalation patients had previously received checkpoint inhibitors. Three dose-escalation patients achieved partial responses, one with hepatocellular carcinoma and two with cutaneous melanoma. The point of sequencing TCRbeta in the periphery was to test whether ivuxolimab changed TCR sequence diversity and drove clonal T-cell expansion. The paper describes the monotherapy dose-escalation part (N = 52 patients) of the phase I trial of ivuxolimab.

Study-level results and caveats: Low levels of normalized T-cell clonal expansion were also seen in some patients who did not respond. After ivuxolimab, expanded clones were on average more numerous among CD8+ T cells than among CD4+ T cells. The antigen specificity of the peripheral T cells that underwent clonal expansion was not determined. Clonal expansion of both CD4+ and CD8+ blood T cells was observed from baseline to week 6 at doses 0.1 to 3.0 mg/kg. In partial responders in the 0.1-3.0 mg/kg groups, normalized peripheral clonal expansion was found to be among the lowest, especially among CD8+ T cells.

CDR1 and CDR2 are drawn from the germline V gene: KGHSH, LQKENI. The cysteine opens and the phenylalanine closes a CDR3 of 14 amino acids. Only the CDR3 region is kept as DNA, spanning 42 bases read in frame from base 1. V loses 3 bases, J loses 2 bases, and the germline ends lie 11 bases apart. On this clone: What antigen it recognizes has not been identified. It has no much larger one-base neighbor in the sample; base qualities were not kept.

Genomic DNA was isolated from the sorted cells so that the TCRbeta CDR3 region could be sequenced. The immunoSEQ Assay was used for sequencing of TCRbeta CDR3 regions. In TCRdb, the immuneACCESS table is reduced to in-frame sequences with V and J assigned. These tables do not hold every clone; where another copy was compared, an unresolved V gene accounts for under half, and the others remain unexplained. This sample has more than 65,000 clones in its table, and roughly 88% of those were observed once. Clones ranked in the top ten supply just over 0.55% of the sample. The trial excluded patients who had a history of autoimmune disease or who were on systemic immunosuppression. Peripheral blood for TCR sequencing was drawn from every dose cohort at baseline, at cycle 4 day 1 and at cycle 7 day 1. Samples came from an open-label, multicenter, first-in-human phase I dose-escalation trial of ivuxolimab. The trial enrolled adults with locally advanced or metastatic head and neck squamous cell, hepatocellular, melanoma or renal cell carcinoma. Before TCR sequencing, CD4+ T cells and CD8+ T cells were sorted from peripheral blood as separate populations.

The sequence joins TRBV18 to TRBJ2-7; a weak D assignment points to TRBD1 (6 bases agree). The sequenced sample was CD4+ or CD8+ T cells sorted from blood, obtained in a trial of the OX40 agonist ivuxolimab. The source is an adult with an advanced solid tumor such as melanoma, head and neck, liver or kidney cancer. The DNA is as follows: TGTGCCAGCTCACCCTCCAGGGGCCCCTACGAGCAGTACTTC. It is translated as CASSPSRGPYEQYF.